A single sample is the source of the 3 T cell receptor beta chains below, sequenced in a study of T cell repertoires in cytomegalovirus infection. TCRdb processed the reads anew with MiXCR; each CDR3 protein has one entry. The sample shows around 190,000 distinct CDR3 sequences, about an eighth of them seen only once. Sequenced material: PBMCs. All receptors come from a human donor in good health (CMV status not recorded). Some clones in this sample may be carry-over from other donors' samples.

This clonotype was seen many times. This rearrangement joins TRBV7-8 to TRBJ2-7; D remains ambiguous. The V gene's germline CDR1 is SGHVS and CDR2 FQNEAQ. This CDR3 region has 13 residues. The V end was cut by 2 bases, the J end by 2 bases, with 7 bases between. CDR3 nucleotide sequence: TGTGCCAGCAGCTTACGGCTCCCCTACGAGCAGTACTTC. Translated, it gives CASSLRLPYEQYF.

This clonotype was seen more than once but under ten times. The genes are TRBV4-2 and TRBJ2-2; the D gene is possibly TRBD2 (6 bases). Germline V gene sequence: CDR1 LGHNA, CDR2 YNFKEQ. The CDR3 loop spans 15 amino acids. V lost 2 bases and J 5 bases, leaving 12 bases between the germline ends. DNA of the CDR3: TGTGCCAGCAGCCAACGAGGCGGAGGGACCGGGGAGCTGTTTTTT. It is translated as CASSQRGGGTGELFF.

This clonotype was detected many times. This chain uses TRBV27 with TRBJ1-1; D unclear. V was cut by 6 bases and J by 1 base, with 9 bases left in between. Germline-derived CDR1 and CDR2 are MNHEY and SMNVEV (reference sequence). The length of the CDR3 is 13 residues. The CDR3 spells CASRGSGNTEAFF. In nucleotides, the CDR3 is TGTGCCAGCAGAGGCTCGGGGAACACTGAAGCTTTCTTT.